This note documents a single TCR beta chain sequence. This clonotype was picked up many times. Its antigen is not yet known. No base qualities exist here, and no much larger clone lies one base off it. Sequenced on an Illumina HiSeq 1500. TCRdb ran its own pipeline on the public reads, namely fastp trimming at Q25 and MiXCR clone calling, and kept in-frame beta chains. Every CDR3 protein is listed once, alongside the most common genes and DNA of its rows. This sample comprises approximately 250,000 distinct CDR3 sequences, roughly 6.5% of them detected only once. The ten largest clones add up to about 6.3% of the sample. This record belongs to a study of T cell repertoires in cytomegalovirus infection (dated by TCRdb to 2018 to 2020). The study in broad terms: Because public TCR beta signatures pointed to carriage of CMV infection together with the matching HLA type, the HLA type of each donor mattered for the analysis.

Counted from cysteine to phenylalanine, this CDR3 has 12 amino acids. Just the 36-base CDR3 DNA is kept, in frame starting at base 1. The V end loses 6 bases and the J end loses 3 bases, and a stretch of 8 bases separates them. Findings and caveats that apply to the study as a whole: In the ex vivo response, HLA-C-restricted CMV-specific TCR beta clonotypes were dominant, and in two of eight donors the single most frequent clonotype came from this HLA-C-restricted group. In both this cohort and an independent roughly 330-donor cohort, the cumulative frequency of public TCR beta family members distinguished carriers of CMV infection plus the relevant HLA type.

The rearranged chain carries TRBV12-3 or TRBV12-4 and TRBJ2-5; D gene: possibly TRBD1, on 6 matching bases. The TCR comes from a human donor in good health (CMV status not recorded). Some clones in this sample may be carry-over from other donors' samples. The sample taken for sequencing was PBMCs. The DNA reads TGTGCCAGCAGATCAGGGGAAGAGACCCAGTACTTC. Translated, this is CASRSGEETQYF.